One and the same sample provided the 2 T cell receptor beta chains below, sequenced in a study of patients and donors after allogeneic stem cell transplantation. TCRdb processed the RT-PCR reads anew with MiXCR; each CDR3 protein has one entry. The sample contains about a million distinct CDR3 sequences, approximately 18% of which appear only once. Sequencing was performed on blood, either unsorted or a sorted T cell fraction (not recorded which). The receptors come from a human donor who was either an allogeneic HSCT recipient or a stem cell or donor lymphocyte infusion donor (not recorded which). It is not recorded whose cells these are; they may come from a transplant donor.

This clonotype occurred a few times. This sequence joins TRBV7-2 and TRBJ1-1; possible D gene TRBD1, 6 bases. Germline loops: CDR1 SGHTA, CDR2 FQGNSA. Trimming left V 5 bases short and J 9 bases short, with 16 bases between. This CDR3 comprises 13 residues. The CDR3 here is CASSLGGGAQAFF. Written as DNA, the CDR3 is TGTGCCAGCAGCCTCGGCGGGGGGGCGCAAGCTTTCTTT. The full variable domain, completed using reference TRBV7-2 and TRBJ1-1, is GAGVSQSPSNKVTEKGKDVELRCDPISGHTALYWYRQSLGQGLEFLIYFQGNSAPDKSGLPSDRFSAERTGGSVSTLTIQRTQQEDSAVYLCASSLGGGAQAFFGQGTRLTVV.

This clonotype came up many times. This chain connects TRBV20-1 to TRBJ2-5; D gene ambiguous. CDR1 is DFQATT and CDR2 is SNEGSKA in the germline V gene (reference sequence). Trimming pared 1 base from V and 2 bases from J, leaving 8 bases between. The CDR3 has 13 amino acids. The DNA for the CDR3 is TGCAGTGCTAGAGGAACTGTTCAAGAGACCCAGTACTTC. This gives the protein CSARGTVQETQYF.